This T cell receptor beta chain was recovered during a study of shared T cell receptors in the human thymus. Assay used: immunoSEQ multiplex PCR; TCRdb lists only in-frame clones, some missing. The sample holds hundreds of thousands of clones, over 75% seen once. Germline V gene lookup returns CDR1 MGHRA and CDR2 YSYEKL. The CDR3 is 16 residues long. V dropped 0 bases and J dropped 4 bases, with 16 bases sitting between them. This sample was also put to use in a study of human thymus T cells. That source notes: Resections removed during corrective heart surgery provided the thymus tissue used. Usage of V and J genes appeared biased in thymic and blood repertoires. Related work found strong thymic repertoire overlap between unrelated individuals.

The chain uses TRBV4-1 and TRBJ2-7; no reliable D call. The sequencing input was thymocytes. This sequence originates from a boy in the first two years of life with a congenital heart defect. The CDR3 DNA reads TGCGCCAGCAGCCAAGAAGAAACTATTGCGCCATACGAGCAGTACTTC. Its protein is CASSQEETIAPYEQYF.